A single sample gave rise to the 2 T cell receptor beta chains below, sequenced in a study of regulatory T cells in long-lasting Graves disease. Time point here: newly diagnosed GD, antithyroid drugs for less than 3 months. After RNA was extracted from PBMCs, the TCR library was made from it. Both iRepertoire HTBI primers and Arm-PCR of CDR3 regions were used to build the TCR beta libraries. TCRdb re-called the multiplex PCR reads through MiXCR, storing one row per CDR3 protein. The sample gives under 300,000 distinct CDR3 sequences, around 21% of which show up once; approximately 13% is in the top ten. The sample here was peripheral blood mononuclear cells (PBMCs), taken at new diagnosis, from a patient treated with antithyroid drugs. These receptors were obtained from a female donor with Graves disease.

This clonotype was found many times. The chain combines TRBV7-3 with TRBJ1-2; 8 nucleotides align to TRBD1. J was trimmed by 7 bases and V by 5 bases; bases with no gene match: 6. Germline values: CDR1 SGHTA, CDR2 FQGTGA. This CDR3 contains 13 residues. The CDR3 DNA follows: TGTGCCAGCAGCCCCGGACAGGGCCCTGGCTACACCTTC. Amino acids: CASSPGQGPGYTF.

This clonotype showed up many times. The V gene is TRBV6-1, the J gene TRBJ2-5, with 10 bases matching TRBD1. Looked up from germline, CDR1 is MNHNS and CDR2 is SASEGT. The CDR3 length is 15 residues. The ends lost 5 bases at V and 7 bases at J; junction bases unmatched: 10. The CDR3 DNA reads TGTGCCAGCAGTCGTGACAGGGGGCTTTCGGGGACCCAGTACTTC. Amino acid sequence: CASSRDRGLSGTQYF.